Listed below are T cell receptor beta chains from one sample, sequenced in a study of beta chain features in type 1 diabetes. Sequenced by immunoSEQ multiplex PCR; TCRdb stores in-frame clones only, minus some. Among 300,000 to 350,000 clones listed, roughly a tenth were seen once. Sequencing input: central memory CD4+ T cells from blood. Receptors originate from a man aged 30 to 45 with type 1 diabetes. The CDR3 runs from the conserved cysteine through the conserved F or W. A D gene is named only where the DNA matches it firmly. Part of the rows lack a size; the others show once, few, many or a class for expanded clones.

v_call	d_call	clone_size	j_call	cdr3_nt	cdr3_aa
TRBV29-1	-	-	TRBJ2-7	TGCAGCGCCCAGGGTTTCGCCTACGAGCAGTACTTC	CSAQGFAYEQYF
TRBV6-6	-	-	TRBJ1-1	TGTGCCAGCAGTCCCCCGGGAAGTGGGCGCGGGACTGAAGCTTTCTTT	CASSPPGSGRGTEAFF
TRBV7-9	-	-	TRBJ2-1	TGTGCCAGCAGCCTGTCCGGTTTGTTGGGTGGCGATGAGCAGTTCTTC	CASSLSGLLGGDEQFF
TRBV9	TRBD2	few	TRBJ2-7	TGTGCCAGCAGCGTAGTCGGGGGGGCAGAGGAGCAGTACTTC	CASSVVGGAEEQYF
TRBV6-5	TRBD1	-	TRBJ1-1	TGTGCCAGCAGTTACGGGACAGGGCGACCGGTAGCTTTCTTT	CASSYGTGRPVAFF
TRBV7-9	-	-	TRBJ2-3	TGTGCCAGCAGCTTAGGGACAGCTGCAGATACGCAGTATTTT	CASSLGTAADTQYF
TRBV5-1	-	-	TRBJ2-3	TGCGCCAGCAGCTTGGCCACGGGTACGAGTTTAGATACGCAGTATTTT	CASSLATGTSLDTQYF
TRBV9	-	few	TRBJ1-4	TGTGCCAGCAGCGGGCTCGGAGGCACTAATGAAAAACTGTTTTTT	CASSGLGGTNEKLFF
TRBV11-2	TRBD1	-	TRBJ1-4	TGTGCCAGCAGCTTAGTAACGACAGGGGGGGATGAAAAACTGTTTTTT	CASSLVTTGGDEKLFF
TRBV7-7	TRBD2	few	TRBJ2-5	TGTGCTAGCAGCTACGGGACTAGCGGGGGTGGGGAGACCCAGTACTTC	CASSYGTSGGGETQYF
TRBV7-7	-	few	TRBJ2-2	TGTGCTAGCAGCCCTACTTCTGTTACAGGCTCCACCGGGGAGCTGTTTTTT	CASSPTSVTGSTGELFF
TRBV19	-	-	TRBJ1-6	TGTGCCAGTACGGGCTCCTATAATTCACCCCTCCACTTT	CASTGSYNSPLHF
TRBV5-1	TRBD2	-	TRBJ2-7	TGCGCCAGCAGCTTCACCGGGGGGGCCGGAGAGCAGTACTTC	CASSFTGGAGEQYF
TRBV10-3	-	-	TRBJ2-3	TGTGCCATCAGTGAAGGGCTGATCACAGATACGCAGTATTTT	CAISEGLITDTQYF
TRBV4-3	TRBD2	few	TRBJ2-3	TGCGCCAGCAGCCAGACGAGCGGGGGGACCACAGATACGCAGTATTTT	CASSQTSGGTTDTQYF
TRBV2	TRBD1	-	TRBJ2-7	TGTGCCAGCATGGACAGGACCTACGAGCAGTACTTC	CASMDRTYEQYF
TRBV10-3	TRBD1	many	TRBJ2-5	TGTGCCATCGGCCGAGACAGGGCGGAGACCCAGTACTTC	CAIGRDRAETQYF
TRBV6-5	-	few	TRBJ2-3	TGTGCCAGCAGGGCGCGCGGCACAGATACGCAGTATTTT	CASRARGTDTQYF
TRBV5-1	-	-	TRBJ2-7	TGCGCCAGCGGGCCAGGGGGGCACTACGAGCAGTACTTC	CASGPGGHYEQYF
TRBV15	-	-	TRBJ1-4	TGTGCCACCAGCAGAGATTCAGAAGTTGCAACTAATGAAAAACTGTTTTTT	CATSRDSEVATNEKLFF
TRBV11-2	TRBD1	few	TRBJ2-7	TGTGCCAGCAGCCAGGACAGGGCCTACGAGCAGTACTTC	CASSQDRAYEQYF
TRBV9	-	few	TRBJ1-2	TGTGCCAGCAGCGAGGCGGGAGCTAACTATGGCTACACCTTC	CASSEAGANYGYTF
TRBV21-1	-	-	TRBJ2-5	TGTGCCAGCAGCAATTCCATTGGGAACCAAGAGACCCAGTACTTC	CASSNSIGNQETQYF
TRBV19	-	few	TRBJ1-1	TGTGCCAGTAGTTCCAGGGCGAACACTGAAGCTTTCTTT	CASSSRANTEAFF
TRBV7-2	TRBD1	few	TRBJ1-2	TGTGCCAGCAGCTTAACAGGGGACAGTGGCTACACCTTC	CASSLTGDSGYTF
TRBV18	-	-	TRBJ2-3	TGTGCCAGCTCACCGAAGACAGATACGCAGTATTTT	CASSPKTDTQYF
TRBV7-8	-	-	TRBJ2-3	TGTGCCAGCAGCTTCGCGCAGGGCGCAGATACGCAGTATTTT	CASSFAQGADTQYF
TRBV27	-	-	TRBJ2-1	TGTGCCAGCAGTTTAAAGGGGGGGGCGTACAATGAGCAGTTCTTC	CASSLKGGAYNEQFF
TRBV7-2	TRBD2	-	TRBJ2-1	TGTGCCAGCAGCTCACGATACGGGACTAGCGGGGCCAATGAGCAGTTCTTC	CASSSRYGTSGANEQFF
TRBV23-1	-	-	TRBJ1-1	TGCGCCAGCTTCCACGGCGGGACACGGAAAATCATCGAAGCTTTCTTT	CASFHGGTRKIIEAFF
TRBV5-1	-	-	TRBJ1-2	TGCGCCAGCAGCTTTGACAGCTATGGCTACACCTTC	CASSFDSYGYTF
TRBV5-1	-	-	TRBJ1-5	TGCGCCAGCAGCTTGGAGGCAGCTTCATGGCCCCAGCATTTT	CASSLEAASWPQHF
TRBV9	-	-	TRBJ1-1	TGTGCCAGCAGGGGAGTGGGAGGAACTGAAGCTTTCTTT	CASRGVGGTEAFF
TRBV7-2	-	few	TRBJ2-6	TGTGCCAGCAGCTTTATAACAGGCCCCTCTGGGGCCAACGTCCTGACTTTC	CASSFITGPSGANVLTF
TRBV7-9	-	few	TRBJ2-6	TGTGCCAGCAGCTTGTTGAAGGGAGTTCTGTCTGGGGCCAACGTCCTGACTTTC	CASSLLKGVLSGANVLTF
TRBV7-9	-	-	TRBJ2-2	TGTGCCAGCAGTCGGCTACAGGGTTCAGGCACCGGGGAGCTGTTTTTT	CASSRLQGSGTGELFF
TRBV7-2	TRBD2	-	TRBJ2-1	TGTGCCAGCAGCCGTACTCTAGCGGGGAACAATGAGCAGTTCTTC	CASSRTLAGNNEQFF
TRBV6-5	-	-	TRBJ1-2	TGTGCCAGCAGTTACTCGGGGGATTCTGGCTACACCTTC	CASSYSGDSGYTF
TRBV29-1	TRBD1	few	TRBJ2-1	TGCAGCGTTGAAGCTCTCTACCGGGACAGCACCTACAATGAGCAGTTCTTC	CSVEALYRDSTYNEQFF